These 8 T cell receptor beta chains came from one sample sequenced in a study of blood T cell repertoires in COVID-19. Generated by immunoSEQ multiplex PCR, the TCRdb table keeps only in-frame clones and is missing some. The sample consists of fewer than 350,000 clones, approximately 83% of them appearing once. The sequenced sample was peripheral blood. Receptors originate from a woman in her thirties who had recovered from COVID-19.

The chain employs TRBV7-8 and TRBJ2-7, with D possibly matching TRBD2 (6 bases). This CDR3 contains 17 residues. Germline CDR1 SGHVS, CDR2 FQNEAQ. With 1 base removed from V and 0 bases from J, the gap between germline ends came to 16 bases. The CDR3: CASSLGSVAVSSYEQYF. The CDR3 DNA sequence: TGTGCCAGCAGCTTAGGGTCGGTAGCGGTAAGCTCCTACGAGCAGTACTTC.

The chain couples TRBV6-5 to TRBJ1-3, with 10 bases that match TRBD1. There are 14 residues in the CDR3. Germline-derived CDR1 and CDR2 are MNHEY and SVGAGI. With 6 bases clipped from V and 6 bases from J, the junction kept 5 bases outside the gene matches. The CDR3 here is CASRPGQGINTIYF. The DNA for the CDR3 is TGTGCCAGCAGACCGGGACAGGGGATAAACACCATATATTTT.

CDR3 residues: CASSLQAQWLLTTDTQYF. The CDR3 DNA sequence: TGTGCCAGCAGTTTACAGGCCCAGTGGCTCCTTACCACAGATACGCAGTATTTT. The gene calls are TRBV28 and TRBJ2-3; D call uncertain. Germline lookup yields CDR1 MDHEN and CDR2 SYDVKM. The V gene lost 2 bases and the J gene lost 2 bases, with 20 bases spanning the gap. The CDR3 is made up of 18 amino acids.

This clone was observed a few times. This chain joins TRBV4-2 and TRBJ1-1; a possible D gene is TRBD1 (5 bases). V lost 1 base to trimming and J lost 6 bases, with 12 bases between them. Germline V CDR1 and CDR2: LGHNA, YNFKEQ. This CDR3 is 14 amino acids long. Here the CDR3 DNA reads TGTGCCAGCAGCCAAGTGCTGGGGGAGGCTGAAGCTTTCTTT. Amino acid sequence: CASSQVLGEAEAFF.

The chain uses TRBV14 and TRBJ2-7; D is perhaps TRBD2 (5 bases). The CDR3 length is 17 residues. The germline CDR1 and CDR2 sequences are SGHDN and FVKESK. The V end was cut by 1 base, the J end by 8 bases, with 24 bases between. The CDR3 DNA follows: TGTGCCAGCAGCCAAGTATCGTCGCGACTATTACCTACGAAGCAGTACTTC. This encodes CASSQVSSRLLPTKQYF.

V is TRBV30 and J is TRBJ2-5, with a weak D call TRBD1 (6 bases). Trimming cost V 2 bases and J 5 bases, with 12 bases left between them. This CDR3 is built from 13 residues. Germline assignment: CDR1 GTSNPN and CDR2 SVGIG (reference sequence). This CDR3 reads CAWSFQGLETQYF. In DNA, the CDR3 is TGTGCCTGGAGTTTCCAGGGGTTGGAGACCCAGTACTTC.

The chain combines TRBV30 with TRBJ1-4, with TRBD1 matching over 7 bases. This CDR3 has 13 residues. Germline trimming cut 6 bases from V and 7 bases from J; bases unmatched to any gene: 8. CDR1 and CDR2 from the germline V gene are GTSNPN and SVGIG (reference sequence). CDR3 amino acids: CACRNRGLEKLFF. CDR3 bases: TGTGCCTGCCGCAACAGGGGACTTGAAAAACTGTTTTTT.

J is TRBJ2-3 and V is TRBV4-1; D possibly corresponds to TRBD2 (6 bases). The ends were cut back, 3 bases at V and 1 base at J, with 17 bases in the middle. The CDR3 is 17 residues long. CDR1 is MGHRA and CDR2 is YSYEKL in the germline V gene. CDR3 sequence reads: CASSHPARGAGTDTQYF. DNA of the CDR3: TGCGCCAGCAGCCACCCCGCGCGGGGCGCAGGCACAGATACGCAGTATTTT.